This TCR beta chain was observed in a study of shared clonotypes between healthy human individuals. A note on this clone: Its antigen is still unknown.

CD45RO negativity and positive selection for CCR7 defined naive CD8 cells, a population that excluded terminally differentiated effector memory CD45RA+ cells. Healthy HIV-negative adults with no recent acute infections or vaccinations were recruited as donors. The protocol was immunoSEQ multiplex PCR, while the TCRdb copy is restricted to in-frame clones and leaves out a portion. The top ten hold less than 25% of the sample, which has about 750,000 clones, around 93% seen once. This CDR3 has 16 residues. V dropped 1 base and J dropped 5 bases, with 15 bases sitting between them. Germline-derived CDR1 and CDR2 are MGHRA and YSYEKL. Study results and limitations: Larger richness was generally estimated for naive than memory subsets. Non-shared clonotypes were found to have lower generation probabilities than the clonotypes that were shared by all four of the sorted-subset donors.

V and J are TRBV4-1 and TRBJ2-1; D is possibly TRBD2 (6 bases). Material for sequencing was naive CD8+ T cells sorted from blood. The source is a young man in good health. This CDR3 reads CASSQVGGTVNNEQFF. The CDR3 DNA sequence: TGCGCCAGCAGCCAAGTTGGCGGGACGGTTAACAATGAGCAGTTCTTC.